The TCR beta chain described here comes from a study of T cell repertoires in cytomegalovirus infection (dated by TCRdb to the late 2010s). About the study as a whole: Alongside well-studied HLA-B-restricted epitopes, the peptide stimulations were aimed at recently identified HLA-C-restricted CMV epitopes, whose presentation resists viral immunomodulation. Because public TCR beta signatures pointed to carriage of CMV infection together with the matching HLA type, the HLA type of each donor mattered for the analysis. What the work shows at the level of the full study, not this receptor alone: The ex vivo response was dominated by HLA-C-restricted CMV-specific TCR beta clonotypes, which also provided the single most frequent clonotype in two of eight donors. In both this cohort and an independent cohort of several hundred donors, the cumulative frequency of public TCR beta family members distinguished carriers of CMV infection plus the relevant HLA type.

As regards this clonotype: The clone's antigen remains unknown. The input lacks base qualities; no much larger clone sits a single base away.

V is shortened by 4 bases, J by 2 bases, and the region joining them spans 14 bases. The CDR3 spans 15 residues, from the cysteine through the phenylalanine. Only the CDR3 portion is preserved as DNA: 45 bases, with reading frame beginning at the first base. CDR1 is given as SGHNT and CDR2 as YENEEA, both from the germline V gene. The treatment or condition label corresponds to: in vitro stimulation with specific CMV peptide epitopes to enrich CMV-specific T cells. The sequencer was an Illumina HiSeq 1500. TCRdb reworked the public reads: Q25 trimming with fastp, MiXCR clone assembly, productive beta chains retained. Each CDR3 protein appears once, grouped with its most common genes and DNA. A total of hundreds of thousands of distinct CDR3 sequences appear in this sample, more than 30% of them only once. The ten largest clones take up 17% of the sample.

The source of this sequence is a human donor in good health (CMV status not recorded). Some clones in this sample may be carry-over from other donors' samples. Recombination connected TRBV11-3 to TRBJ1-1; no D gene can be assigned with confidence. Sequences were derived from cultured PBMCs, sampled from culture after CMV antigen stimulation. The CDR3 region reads CASSSPPVENTEAFF. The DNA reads TGTGCCAGCAGCTCCCCCCCGGTTGAAAACACTGAAGCTTTCTTT.